This section outlines one TCR beta chain sequence together with its context. The antigen is undetermined. The sample is drawn from a study of T cells after yellow fever vaccination. V was shortened by 5 bases and J by 0 bases, with 11 bases between the two germline ends. Germline values: CDR1 MDHEN, CDR2 SYDVKM. The CDR3 is 15 residues long. General study points: Post-booster samples contained most primary-vaccination clones (approximately 97% CD4, 88% CD8). Clonotype sharing between CD4 and CD8 compartments was small.

TCRdb redid the calling of the 5' RACE reads with MiXCR, one entry per CDR3 protein. This table has around 500,000 distinct CDR3 sequences, roughly 22% appearing once. The origin of this receptor is a man aged 18 to 30 who received the YFV17D yellow fever vaccine. The sequenced sample was PBMCs, obtained about 21 days after the first yellow fever vaccination. This chain joins TRBV28 and TRBJ1-5; possibly TRBD1 for D (5 bases). The CDR3 is CASSRGGYSNQPQHF. The CDR3 DNA reads TGTGCCAGCAGTCGTGGGGGTTATAGCAATCAGCCCCAGCATTTT.